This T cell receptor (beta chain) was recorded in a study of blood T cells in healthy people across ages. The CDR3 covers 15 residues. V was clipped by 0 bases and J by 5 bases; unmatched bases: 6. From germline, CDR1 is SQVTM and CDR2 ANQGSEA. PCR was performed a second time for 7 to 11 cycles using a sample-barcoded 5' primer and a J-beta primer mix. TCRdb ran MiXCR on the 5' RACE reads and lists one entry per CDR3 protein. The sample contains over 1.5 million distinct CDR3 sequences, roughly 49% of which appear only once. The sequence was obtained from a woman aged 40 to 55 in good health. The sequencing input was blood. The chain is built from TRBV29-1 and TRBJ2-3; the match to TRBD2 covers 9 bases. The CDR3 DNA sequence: TGCAGCGTTGAAGAGGGGCGGGGGGGCCAAGATACGCAGTATTTT. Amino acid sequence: CSVEEGRGGQDTQYF.